Below, one TCR beta chain is given with its context. Antigen specificity is unknown. This entry belongs to a study of T-cell reconstitution after alpha-beta-depleted transplantation in children. This CDR3 region has 13 residues. Trimming at V came to 7 bases and at J to 3 bases, leaving 5 bases not matched to a gene. Germline V CDR1 and CDR2: SQVTM, ANQGSEA. TCRbeta library construction was performed incorporating unique molecular identifiers. TCRdb passed the PCR reads through MiXCR, listing each CDR3 protein once. The sample has roughly 52,000 distinct CDR3 sequences, roughly 5% seen once. Points from the study as a whole: The high TCRbeta diversity at day 60 in some patients came from surviving recipient T cells and thymic progenitors.

This clonotype originated in a female patient aged 2 to 10 who had a stem cell transplant for aplastic anemia, so the T cells may come from the graft donor. V gene TRBV29-1 combines with J gene TRBJ2-1; 8 nucleotides agree with TRBD1. This specimen was PBMCs, mostly from graft donor cells, taken 60 days after TCRalphabeta/CD19-depleted stem cell transplant. Here the CDR3 reads CSAGTGNYNEQFF. DNA for the CDR3: TGCAGCGCCGGGACAGGAAACTACAATGAGCAGTTCTTC.